The clone carrying this T cell receptor (beta chain) was detected only once. What it binds is not known. Data came from immunoSEQ multiplex PCR; TCRdb stores just in-frame clones and leaves some out. The table lists some 130,000 clones, 89% of them singletons. The CDR3 runs 16 residues. The V end lost 2 bases, the J end lost 2 bases, and 14 bases lay between the germline ends. Per germline, CDR1 SGHDT and CDR2 YYEEEE. These data are taken from a study of cytomegalovirus exposure and HLA in healthy donors. Study-wide points: The authors enumerated over 150 TCR beta chains as linked to cytomegalovirus.

The TCR comes from a woman aged 18-29 years in good health and CMV-seronegative. Specimen: PBMCs. The V call is TRBV5-6, the J call TRBJ2-4, with D possibly TRBD1 on 5 matching bases. CDR3 protein: CASSFEAGLTKNIQYF. Written as DNA, the CDR3 is TGTGCCAGCAGCTTCGAGGCAGGGCTAACCAAAAACATTCAGTACTTC.